These T cell receptor beta chains were read from a single sample in a study of OX40 agonist ivuxolimab in advanced cancers. TCRdb's table, derived via immunoSEQ multiplex PCR, lists solely in-frame clones and lacks some. Among under 90,000 clones listed, 85% to 95% were seen once. Sequenced material: CD4+ or CD8+ T cells sorted from blood, taken in a trial of the OX40 agonist ivuxolimab. These receptors were obtained from an adult with an advanced solid tumor such as melanoma, head and neck, liver or kidney cancer. The CDR3 runs from the conserved cysteine through the conserved F or W. A D gene is named only where the DNA matches it firmly.

V	D	J	CDR3	DNA
TRBV4-1	.	TRBJ1-1	CASSQDSILNTEAFF	TGCGCCAGCAGCCAAGATTCGATATTGAACACTGAAGCTTTCTTT
TRBV19	.	TRBJ1-2	CASSPGTLYGYTF	TGTGCCAGTAGTCCCGGGACACTCTATGGCTACACCTTC
TRBV11-2	.	TRBJ2-7	CASSFTQGYEQYF	TGTGCCAGCAGCTTCACACAGGGCTACGAGCAGTACTTC
TRBV6-5	.	TRBJ1-4	CASSYSGGRAEKLFF	TGTGCCAGCAGTTACTCAGGGGGAAGAGCTGAAAAACTGTTTTTT
TRBV19	.	TRBJ1-1	CASGWTAEAFF	TGTGCCAGCGGTTGGACTGCTGAAGCTTTCTTT
TRBV11-2	.	TRBJ2-7	CASSLAGTQYEQYF	TGTGCCAGCAGCCTGGCCGGGACACAGTACGAGCAGTACTTC
TRBV6-6	.	TRBJ1-5	CASSYSGLWSDQPQHF	TGTGCCAGCAGTTACTCGGGTCTGTGGAGTGATCAGCCCCAGCATTTT
TRBV27	TRBD2	TRBJ2-1	CASSGGETTVYNEQFF	TGTGCCAGCAGCGGGGGGGAGACGACGGTTTACAATGAGCAGTTCTTC
TRBV4-3	TRBD1	TRBJ2-7	CASSQLTGSHEQYF	TGCGCCAGCAGCCAACTGACAGGGAGCCACGAGCAGTACTTC
TRBV19	.	TRBJ2-7	CASSISARGRLGYEQYF	TGTGCCAGTAGTATTAGTGCCCGGGGCAGGTTGGGCTACGAGCAGTACTTC
TRBV29-1	.	TRBJ2-7	CSTRDTESYEQYF	TGCAGCACCCGGGACACCGAGTCCTACGAGCAGTACTTC
TRBV7-9	.	TRBJ2-7	CASSRDNYEQYF	TGTGCCAGCAGCCGGGACAACTACGAGCAGTACTTC
TRBV6-5	.	TRBJ1-2	CASRPPSIHGYTF	TGTGCCAGCAGACCGCCATCCATCCATGGCTACACCTTC
TRBV4-3	.	TRBJ1-1	CASSQSQRENTEAFF	TGCGCCAGCAGCCAATCACAACGGGAGAACACTGAAGCTTTCTTT
TRBV5-6	.	TRBJ2-5	CASSPRWGDRQETQYF	TGTGCCAGCAGCCCGCGGTGGGGGGATCGTCAGGAGACCCAGTACTTC
TRBV13	.	TRBJ2-3	CASTPGLRVPDTQYF	TGTGCCAGCACCCCAGGGTTGCGGGTTCCAGATACGCAGTATTTT
TRBV19	TRBD1	TRBJ2-7	CASSLTGTHEQYF	TGTGCCAGTAGTCTGACAGGGACCCACGAGCAGTACTTC